This T cell receptor (beta chain) was sequenced for a study of early T cells in non-severe SARS-CoV-2 infection. Individual cDNA molecules carried attached unique molecular identifiers. TCRdb passed the 5' RACE reads through MiXCR, listing each CDR3 protein once. The table has 40,000 to 55,000 distinct CDR3 sequences, around 10% seen once. The germline gives CDR1 LNHDA, CDR2 SQIVND (reference sequence). The ends were cut back, 7 bases at V and 6 bases at J, with 12 bases in the middle. The CDR3 extends over 13 amino acids. Findings and limits, study-wide: The matching step, a VDJdb search, favored anti-spike CD8 responses and missed private and CD4 specificities.

Concerning this clonotype itself: Its specificity is not known.

This TCR came from an adult who was a healthcare worker with PCR-confirmed SARS-CoV-2 infection or an uninfected control (not recorded which). The gene calls are TRBV19 and TRBJ2-2, with D perhaps matching TRBD2 (5 bases). Sequenced material: whole blood. The DNA of the CDR3 is TGTGCCAGTAAGCGTGAGGGCGCCGGGGAGCTGTTTTTT. Amino acid sequence: CASKREGAGELFF.